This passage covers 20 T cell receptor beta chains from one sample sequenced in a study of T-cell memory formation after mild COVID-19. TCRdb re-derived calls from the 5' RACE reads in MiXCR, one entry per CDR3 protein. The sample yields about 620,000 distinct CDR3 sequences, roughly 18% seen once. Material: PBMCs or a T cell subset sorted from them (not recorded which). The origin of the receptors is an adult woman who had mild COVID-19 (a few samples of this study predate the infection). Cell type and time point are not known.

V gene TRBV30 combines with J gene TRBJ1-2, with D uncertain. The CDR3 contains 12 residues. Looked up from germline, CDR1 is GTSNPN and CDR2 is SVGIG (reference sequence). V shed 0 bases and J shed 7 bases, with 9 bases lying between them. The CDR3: CAWSVLSLGYTF. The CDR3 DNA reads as TGTGCCTGGAGTGTACTATCGCTTGGCTACACCTTC.

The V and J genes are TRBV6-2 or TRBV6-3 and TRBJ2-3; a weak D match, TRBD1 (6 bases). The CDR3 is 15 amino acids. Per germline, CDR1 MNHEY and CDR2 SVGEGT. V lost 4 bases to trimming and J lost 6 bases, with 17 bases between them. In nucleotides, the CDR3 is TGTGCCAGCAGTTCGAACAGGGCTATGAGGGATACGCAGTATTTT. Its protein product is CASSSNRAMRDTQYF.

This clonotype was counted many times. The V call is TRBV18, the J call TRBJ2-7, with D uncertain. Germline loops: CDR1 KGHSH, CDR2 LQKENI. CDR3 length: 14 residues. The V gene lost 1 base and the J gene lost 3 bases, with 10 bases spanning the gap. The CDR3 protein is CASSPRFAHYEQYF. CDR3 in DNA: TGTGCCAGCTCACCACGATTTGCGCACTACGAGCAGTACTTC.

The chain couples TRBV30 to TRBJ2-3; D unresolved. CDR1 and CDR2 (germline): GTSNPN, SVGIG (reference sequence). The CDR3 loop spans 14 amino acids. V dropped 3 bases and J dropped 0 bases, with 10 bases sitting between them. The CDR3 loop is CAWSYGTSTDTQYF. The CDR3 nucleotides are TGTGCCTGGAGCTACGGCACTAGCACAGATACGCAGTATTTT.

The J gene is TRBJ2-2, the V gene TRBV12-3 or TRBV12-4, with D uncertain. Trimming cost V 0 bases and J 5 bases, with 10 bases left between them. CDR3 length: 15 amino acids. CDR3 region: CASSLARRRTGELFF. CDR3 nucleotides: TGTGCCAGCAGTTTAGCCAGGCGTAGAACCGGGGAGCTGTTTTTT.

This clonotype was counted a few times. This chain's CDR3 is CASSPLDRPYEQYF. In DNA, the CDR3 is TGTGCCAGCAGCCCCCTGGACAGACCCTACGAGCAGTACTTC. V is TRBV7-8 and J is TRBJ2-7, with D tentatively TRBD1 (6 bases). Trimming cost V 5 bases and J 2 bases, with 13 bases left between them. Germline-derived CDR1 and CDR2 are SGHVS and FQNEAQ. The CDR3 runs to 14 residues.

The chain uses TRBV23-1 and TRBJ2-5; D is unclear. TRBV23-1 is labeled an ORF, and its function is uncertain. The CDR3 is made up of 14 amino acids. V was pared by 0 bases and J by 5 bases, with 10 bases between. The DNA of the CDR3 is TGCGCCAGCAGTCAATCCAACAGCTGTGAGACCCAGTACTTC. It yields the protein CASSQSNSCETQYF.

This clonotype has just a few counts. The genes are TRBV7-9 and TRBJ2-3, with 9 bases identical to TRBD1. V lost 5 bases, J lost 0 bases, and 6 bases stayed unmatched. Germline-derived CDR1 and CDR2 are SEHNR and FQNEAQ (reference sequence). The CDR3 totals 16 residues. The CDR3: CASSRPTGGSTDTQYF. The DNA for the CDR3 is TGTGCCAGCAGCCGACCGACAGGGGGTAGCACAGATACGCAGTATTTT.

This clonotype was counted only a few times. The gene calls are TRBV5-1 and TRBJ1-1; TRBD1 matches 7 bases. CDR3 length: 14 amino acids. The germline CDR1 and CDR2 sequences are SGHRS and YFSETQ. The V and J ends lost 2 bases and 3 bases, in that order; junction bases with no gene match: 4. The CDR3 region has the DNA TGCGCCAGCAGCTTTCTCAGGGGGGACACTGAAGCTTTCTTT. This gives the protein CASSFLRGDTEAFF. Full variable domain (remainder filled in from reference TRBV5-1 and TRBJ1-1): KAGVTQTPRYLIKTRGQQVTLSCSPISGHRSVSWYQQTPGQGLQFLFEYFSETQRNKGNFPGRFSGRQFSNSRSEMNVSTLELGDSALYLCASSFLRGDTEAFFGQGTRLTVV.

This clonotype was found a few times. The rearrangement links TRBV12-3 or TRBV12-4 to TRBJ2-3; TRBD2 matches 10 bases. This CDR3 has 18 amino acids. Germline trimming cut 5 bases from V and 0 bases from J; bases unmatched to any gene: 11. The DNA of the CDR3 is TGTGCCAGCAGTGGTCGGACTAGCGGAGACCCTAGCACAGATACGCAGTATTTT. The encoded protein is CASSGRTSGDPSTDTQYF.

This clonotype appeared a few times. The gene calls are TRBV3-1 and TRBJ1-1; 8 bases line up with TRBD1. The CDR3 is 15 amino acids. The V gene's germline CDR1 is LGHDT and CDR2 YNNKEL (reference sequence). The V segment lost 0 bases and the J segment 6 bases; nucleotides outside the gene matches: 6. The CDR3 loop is CASSQDPDRAAEAFF. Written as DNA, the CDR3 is TGTGCCAGCAGCCAAGATCCGGACAGGGCGGCTGAAGCTTTCTTT.

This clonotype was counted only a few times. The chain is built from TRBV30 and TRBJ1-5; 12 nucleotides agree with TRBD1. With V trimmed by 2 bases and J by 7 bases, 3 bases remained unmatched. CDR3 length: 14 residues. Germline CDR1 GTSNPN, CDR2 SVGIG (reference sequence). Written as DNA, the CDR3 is TGTGCCTGGAGTTCGGGGACAGGGGGCCAGCCCCAGCATTTT. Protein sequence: CAWSSGTGGQPQHF.

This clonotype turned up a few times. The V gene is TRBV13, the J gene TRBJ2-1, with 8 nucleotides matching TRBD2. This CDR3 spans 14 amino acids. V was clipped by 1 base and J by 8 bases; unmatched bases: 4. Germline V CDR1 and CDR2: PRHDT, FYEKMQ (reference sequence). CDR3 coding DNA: TGTGCCAGCAGCTTAGCGGGGGGGGTGGATGAGCAGTTCTTC. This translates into CASSLAGGVDEQFF.

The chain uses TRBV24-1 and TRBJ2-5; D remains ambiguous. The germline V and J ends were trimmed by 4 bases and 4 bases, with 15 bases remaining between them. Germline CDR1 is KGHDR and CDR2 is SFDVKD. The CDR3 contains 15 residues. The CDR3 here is CATSDRTGERETQYF. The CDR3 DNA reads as TGTGCCACCAGTGACCGAACGGGTGAGCGAGAGACCCAGTACTTC.

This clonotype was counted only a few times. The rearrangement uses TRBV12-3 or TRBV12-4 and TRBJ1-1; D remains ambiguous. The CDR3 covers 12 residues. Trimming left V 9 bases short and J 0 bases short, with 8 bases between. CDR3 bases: TGTGCCAGTGTGGGAATGAACACTGAAGCTTTCTTT. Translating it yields CASVGMNTEAFF.

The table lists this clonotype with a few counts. The chain's CDR3 is CASSESGGSTDTQYF. The CDR3 nucleotides read TGTGCCAGCAGTGAAAGCGGCGGAAGCACAGATACGCAGTATTTT. The J gene is TRBJ2-3, the V gene TRBV6-5; tentatively, D is TRBD2 (5 bases). There are 15 residues in the CDR3. Germline CDR1 reads MNHEY; CDR2 reads SVGAGI. The V end lost 5 bases, the J end lost 0 bases, and 12 bases lay between the germline ends.

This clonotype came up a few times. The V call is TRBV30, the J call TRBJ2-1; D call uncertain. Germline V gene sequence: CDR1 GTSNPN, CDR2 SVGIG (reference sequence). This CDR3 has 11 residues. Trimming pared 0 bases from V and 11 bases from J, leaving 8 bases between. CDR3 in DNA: TGTGCCTGGAGTGTGCAAGGGAAGCAGTTCTTC. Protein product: CAWSVQGKQFF.

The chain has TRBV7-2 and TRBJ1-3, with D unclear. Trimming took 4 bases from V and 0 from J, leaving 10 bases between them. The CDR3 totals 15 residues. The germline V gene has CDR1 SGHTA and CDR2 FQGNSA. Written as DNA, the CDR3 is TGTGCCAGCAGCTCTCGACGGAGCTCTGGAAACACCATATATTTT. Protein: CASSSRRSSGNTIYF.

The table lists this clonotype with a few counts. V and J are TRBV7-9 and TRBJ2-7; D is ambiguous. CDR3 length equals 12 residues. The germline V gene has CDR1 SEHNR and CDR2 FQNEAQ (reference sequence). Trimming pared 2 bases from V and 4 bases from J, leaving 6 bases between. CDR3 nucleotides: TGTGCCAGCAGCTTAAGTAATTACGAGCAGTACTTC. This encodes CASSLSNYEQYF.

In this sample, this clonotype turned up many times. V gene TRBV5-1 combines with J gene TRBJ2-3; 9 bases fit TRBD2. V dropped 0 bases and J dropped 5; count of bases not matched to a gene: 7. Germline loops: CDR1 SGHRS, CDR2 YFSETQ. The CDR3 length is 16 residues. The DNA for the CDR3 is TGCGCCAGCAGCTTGGGTCGCGGGGGGGCCGTAGATACGCAGTATTTT. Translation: CASSLGRGGAVDTQYF.